This TCR beta chain originates from a study of tumor-infiltrating lymphocytes in primary liver carcinoma. The CDR3 covers 15 residues. V lost 5 bases to trimming and J lost 1 base, with 13 bases between them. Looked up from germline, CDR1 is SGHTA and CDR2 is FQGTGA. Notes on this clonotype: What it recognizes is unknown.

Joint extraction of RNA and DNA used roughly 20-33 mg of bulk tissue that was unsorted. Findings and caveats of the study: Significantly larger top-250-clone fractions were found in tumors than in blood (p = 0.039).

Starting material of 400 to 600 ng total RNA yielded TCR beta cDNA via a constant-region primer. Sequencing libraries for TCR beta derived from three nested multiplex PCR rounds that used slightly modified ARM-PCR. TRBV1-TRBV30 forward and Cbeta reverse primers drove the first two roughly 10-cycle rounds. TCRdb recomputed calls from the multiplex PCR reads with MiXCR, one row per CDR3 protein. There are 90,000 to 150,000 distinct CDR3 sequences in the sample; under 70% occur only once, and more than 8% lies in the top ten. The rearrangement joins TRBV7-3 to TRBJ2-3; unclear D gene. This TCR came from a woman aged 55 to 70 with primary liver carcinoma and hepatitis B virus infection. Sequenced material: tumor-adjacent normal liver tissue. The CDR3 DNA is TGTGCCAGCAGCCCCGGTGGATTGGGCACAGATACGCAGTATTTT. This codes for CASSPGGLGTDTQYF. The variable domain in full, with the rest retrieved from reference TRBV7-3 and TRBJ2-3, is GAGVSQTPSNKVTEKGKYVELRCDPISGHTALYWYRQSLGQGPEFLIYFQGTGAADDSGLPNDRFFAVRPEGSVSTLKIQRTERGDSAVYLCASSPGGLGTDTQYFGPGTRLTVL.